These T cell receptor beta chains were read from a single sample in a study of blood T cell repertoires in COVID-19. The method was immunoSEQ multiplex PCR; TCRdb's version includes in-frame clones alone and lacks a portion of them. Altogether approximately 400,000 clones are present, 70% to 90% being singletons, with the ten largest covering 10% to 15%. The sample was peripheral blood. The receptors come from a woman aged 50 to 65 with COVID-19, enrolled during active disease. The CDR3 runs from the conserved cysteine through the conserved F or W. D genes are given only for firm matches. Only some rows state a clone size, as once, few, many or a class for expanded clones.

V,length,J,D,size,DNA,CDR3
TRBV4-1,16,TRBJ2-2,-,-,TGCGCCAGCAGCCAAGAAATCGGGTGGCCCACCGGGGAGCTGTTTTTT,CASSQEIGWPTGELFF
TRBV2,13,TRBJ1-1,TRBD1,-,TGTGCCAGCTCGATTCGACAGGGTTCGGAAGCTTTCTTT,CASSIRQGSEAFF
TRBV9,14,TRBJ1-1,-,once,TGTGCCAGCAGGCCCGACGGGGGGGCACCCCGAGCTTTCTTT,CASRPDGGAPRAFF
TRBV6-5,12,TRBJ2-5,-,once,TGTGCCAGCAGTTACAGGGGAGAGACCCAGTACTTC,CASSYRGETQYF
TRBV4-1,17,TRBJ2-1,TRBD2,-,TGCGCCAGCAGCCGGGAACCTAGCGGGGGTCCGAACAATGAGCAGTTCTTC,CASSREPSGGPNNEQFF
TRBV24-1,13,TRBJ2-6,-,-,TGTGCCACCAGTGATTTCGGGGGTGGCGGCCTGACTTTC,CATSDFGGGGLTF
TRBV5-4,15,TRBJ2-3,-,-,TGTGCCAGCAGCCCATCGGGGAGGCCAACAGATACGCAGTATTTT,CASSPSGRPTDTQYF
TRBV5-6,15,TRBJ2-7,TRBD1,few,TGTGCCAGCAGCTTCACCCCGGGACAGACCTACGAGCAGTACTTC,CASSFTPGQTYEQYF
TRBV27,14,TRBJ1-2,-,-,TGTGCCAGCGGCAAGGCGGGGAGGAACTATGGCTACACCTTC,CASGKAGRNYGYTF
TRBV5-1,17,TRBJ1-6,-,-,TGCGCCAGCAGTTCCAGCAGCATGGACAGCAGTGGATCACCCCTCCACTTT,CASSSSSMDSSGSPLHF
TRBV10-2,12,TRBJ2-7,-,-,TGCGCCAGCAGTCGGACAAGCCGGGAGCAGTACTTC,CASSRTSREQYF
TRBV12-3/TRBV12-4,13,TRBJ1-1,-,-,TGTGCCAGCGGAAATACAGGGAACACTGAAGCTTTCTTT,CASGNTGNTEAFF
TRBV10-1,15,TRBJ2-3,TRBD1,-,TGCGCCAGCAGTGCCCGGGACAGCCTAACAGATACGCAGTATTTT,CASSARDSLTDTQYF
TRBV9,15,TRBJ1-6,-,-,TGTGCCAGCAGCGTCGGAGGGGACGATAATTCACCCCTCCACTTT,CASSVGGDDNSPLHF
TRBV18,14,TRBJ1-1,-,-,TGTGCCAGCTCACCGGCAGGGTCGAACACTGAAGCTTTCTTT,CASSPAGSNTEAFF
TRBV7-8,14,TRBJ1-1,-,-,TGTGCCAGCAGCTTAGTAAGCCAGAACACTGAAGCTTTCTTT,CASSLVSQNTEAFF
TRBV9,15,TRBJ2-1,TRBD2,-,TGTGCCAGCAGCGTAACCGGGGGGTCGCCGAATGAGCAGTTCTTC,CASSVTGGSPNEQFF
TRBV6-2/TRBV6-3,18,TRBJ2-4,TRBD1,-,TGTGCCAGCAGCCGGTTTTCGGGACAGGGAAGAGCCAAAAACATTCAGTACTTC,CASSRFSGQGRAKNIQYF
TRBV10-3,15,TRBJ1-5,-,-,TGTGCCATCAGTGCCGTCAAGGGGTTCGGTCAGCCCCAGCATTTT,CAISAVKGFGQPQHF
TRBV5-1,18,TRBJ2-5,TRBD1,-,TGCGCCAGCATCCCCCCGTCCTACAGGGGGCTGGGGCAAGAGACCCAGTACTTC,CASIPPSYRGLGQETQYF
TRBV29-1,18,TRBJ2-3,-,-,TGCAGCGTTGAAGGGGGTCCGGACTCCTCAACTAGCACAGATACGCAGTATTTT,CSVEGGPDSSTSTDTQYF
TRBV5-1,15,TRBJ1-5,-,-,TGCGCCAGCAGCTTGTCAGGGGAAGGCAATCAGCCCCAGCATTTT,CASSLSGEGNQPQHF
TRBV7-9,17,TRBJ2-4,TRBD2,-,TGTGCCAGCAGCCCATTGTCGGGGGGGCGAGCCAAAAACATTCAGTACTTC,CASSPLSGGRAKNIQYF
TRBV27,15,TRBJ2-7,-,-,TGTGCCAGCAGTCCATGGGGGACTGGTCCGGAGGAGCAGTACTTC,CASSPWGTGPEEQYF
TRBV5-1,14,TRBJ1-1,TRBD1,-,TGCGCCAGCAACTTGGGACAGGGAAACACTGAAGCTTTCTTT,CASNLGQGNTEAFF
TRBV7-3,18,TRBJ2-3,-,-,TGTGCCAGCAGCTTAGATAGTATTGCGGTCACTAGCACAGATACGCAGTATTTT,CASSLDSIAVTSTDTQYF
TRBV9,14,TRBJ2-3,-,-,TGTGCCAGCAGCGTAAGGGGAATCACAGATACGCAGTATTTT,CASSVRGITDTQYF
TRBV19,14,TRBJ1-3,-,-,TGTGCCAGTAGTATGACGGGGAACGGAAACACCATATATTTT,CASSMTGNGNTIYF
TRBV21-1,14,TRBJ2-7,-,-,TGTGCCAGCAGCAACACCTACAGGGCCTACGAGCAGTACTTC,CASSNTYRAYEQYF
TRBV6-5,12,TRBJ2-7,-,once,TGTGCCAGCCCTTCCTCGAGGGCGGAGCAGTACTTC,CASPSSRAEQYF
TRBV11-1,13,TRBJ2-4,-,-,TGTGCCAGCAGCTCACGTAAGGGGAACATTCAGTACTTC,CASSSRKGNIQYF
TRBV6-2/TRBV6-3,15,TRBJ2-1,TRBD2,-,TGTGCCAGCAGTTGGACTAGCGGGGGGCACAATGAGCAGTTCTTC,CASSWTSGGHNEQFF
TRBV5-6,14,TRBJ1-1,-,-,TGTGCCAGCAGCTTCGGACAACTGAACACTGAAGCTTTCTTT,CASSFGQLNTEAFF